Listed here are 23 T cell receptor beta chains from one sample, sequenced in a study of T cells after yellow fever vaccination. TCRdb redid the calling of the 5' RACE reads with MiXCR, one entry per CDR3 protein. The sample has 100,000 to 150,000 distinct CDR3 sequences; 8% to 10% are singletons. The sample consisted of CD8+ T cells sorted from PBMCs, taken on the day of the yellow fever booster vaccination. The receptors were sampled from a man in his late teens or twenties who received the YFV17D yellow fever vaccine.

The genes are TRBV19 and TRBJ1-1, with D possibly TRBD1 on 6 matching bases. The V gene lost 5 bases and the J gene lost 0 bases, with 10 bases spanning the gap. The germline V gene has CDR1 LNHDA and CDR2 SQIVND (reference sequence). The length of the CDR3 is 14 residues. This CDR3 reads CASSRGDMNTEAFF. In DNA form, the CDR3 reads TGTGCCAGTAGTCGCGGGGACATGAACACTGAAGCTTTCTTT. Supplemented by reference TRBV19 and TRBJ1-1, the full variable domain reads DGGITQSPKYLFRKEGQNVTLSCEQNLNHDAMYWYRQDPGQGLRLIYYSQIVNDFQKGDIAEGYSVSREKKESFPLTVTSAQKNPTAFYLCASSRGDMNTEAFFGQGTRLTVV.

The table lists this clonotype with many counts. The rearrangement joins TRBV10-3 to TRBJ1-1; D possibly corresponds to TRBD1 (6 bases). Per germline, CDR1 ENHRY and CDR2 SYGVKD. This CDR3 comprises 13 residues. The V and J ends lost 8 bases and 4 bases respectively, with 14 bases between them. The CDR3 is CAIQGPTGTEAFF. The CDR3 nucleotides read TGTGCCATCCAAGGCCCGACAGGCACTGAAGCTTTCTTT.

This clonotype was counted only a few times. The chain is built from TRBV29-1 and TRBJ2-4, with 15 bases aligning to TRBD2. This CDR3 has 16 residues. Unmatched junction bases numbered 8, after V lost 3 bases and J lost 8 bases. CDR1 is SQVTM, CDR2 ANQGSEA, per germline. The CDR3 coding sequence is TGCAGCGTTGATGGACTAGCGGGGGGGCCGTGGGACATTCAGTACTTC. Translation: CSVDGLAGGPWDIQYF.

This clonotype came up many times. The V and J genes are TRBV2 and TRBJ1-2; 12 bases agree with TRBD1. The CDR3 totals 14 residues. The V gene's germline CDR1 is SNHLY and CDR2 FYNNEI. V dropped 11 bases and J dropped 2; count of bases not matched to a gene: 6. CDR3 sequence: CAGRGTGGNYGYTF. In nucleotides, the CDR3 is TGTGCCGGGCGGGGGACAGGGGGCAACTATGGCTACACCTTC.

This clonotype appeared a few times. The chain has TRBV24-1 and TRBJ2-4, with 7 bases identical to TRBD1. The CDR3 loop spans 17 amino acids. The V and J ends lost 8 bases and 7 bases, in that order; junction bases with no gene match: 19. CDR1 and CDR2 from the germline V gene are KGHDR and SFDVKD. CDR3 nucleotide sequence: TGTGCCACCAAGGATCACAGGGGATGCTGTCAAGGCAACATTCAGTACTTC. This gives the protein CATKDHRGCCQGNIQYF.

The V gene is TRBV20-1, the J gene TRBJ1-5, with D perhaps TRBD1 (6 bases). Trimming stripped 1 base from V and 6 bases from J, with 19 bases between. Germline CDR1 reads DFQATT; CDR2 reads SNEGSKA (reference sequence). The CDR3 length is 16 residues. The CDR3 region is CSARGLIGGLSQPQHF. DNA for the CDR3: TGCAGTGCTAGAGGTCTGATCGGGGGGCTCAGTCAGCCCCAGCATTTT.

This chain links TRBV12-3 or TRBV12-4 with TRBJ2-7; 7 positions agree with TRBD1. Losses at the gene ends were 6 bases for V and 5 bases for J; bases not matched to a gene: 4. CDR3 length equals 12 residues. The CDR3 loop is CASSSTGNEQYF. CDR3 sequence (DNA): TGTGCCAGCAGCTCGACAGGGAACGAGCAGTACTTC.

The chain has TRBV4-1 and TRBJ1-2, with TRBD1 as a possible D gene (5 bases). Germline CDR1 and CDR2: MGHRA and YSYEKL. Trimming cost V 1 base and J 3 bases, with 9 bases left between them. CDR3 length: 14 amino acids. The CDR3: CASSQAGGDYGYTF. The DNA of the CDR3 is TGCGCCAGCAGCCAAGCGGGAGGGGACTATGGCTACACCTTC.

This clonotype appeared a few times. The J gene is TRBJ1-2, the V gene TRBV24-1, with no clear D. Germline V gene sequence: CDR1 KGHDR, CDR2 SFDVKD. With 5 bases removed from V and 1 base from J, the gap between germline ends came to 16 bases. The CDR3 loop spans 16 amino acids. CDR3 protein: CATSVRHCRINYGYTF. In DNA, the CDR3 is TGTGCCACCAGTGTTAGGCACTGCCGAATTAACTATGGCTACACCTTC.

In this sample, this clonotype turned up a few times. The V and J genes are TRBV7-9 and TRBJ2-7, with a possible D match to TRBD2 (6 bases). V shed 5 bases and J shed 4 bases, with 15 bases lying between them. In germline, CDR1 is SEHNR, CDR2 FQNEAQ (reference sequence). CDR3 length equals 14 residues. The CDR3 coding sequence is TGTGCCAGCAGCCCCCCGGGGGAACGGTACGAGCAGTACGTC. The encoded protein is CASSPPGERYEQYV.

This clonotype was observed a few times. The chain has TRBV9 and TRBJ2-3, with TRBD2 matching over 7 bases. J was trimmed by 8 bases and V by 0 bases; bases with no gene match: 12. The CDR3 spans 16 residues. CDR1 SGDLS and CDR2 YYNGEE come from the germline V gene. The CDR3 DNA follows: TGTGCCAGCAGCGTAGGAGGAGGGAGGGGCGGAGGTACGCAGTATTTT. Translated: CASSVGGGRGGGTQYF.

This clonotype was detected only a few times. The V and J genes are TRBV28 and TRBJ1-3; D unresolved. This CDR3 contains 14 residues. Germline V CDR1 and CDR2: MDHEN, SYDVKM. V was shortened by 1 base and J by 2 bases, with 6 bases between the two germline ends. CDR3 sequence: CASSLSSTGNTIYF. The CDR3 DNA is TGTGCCAGCAGTTTATCTTCGACTGGAAACACCATATATTTT.

The genes are TRBV19 and TRBJ1-6, with D possibly TRBD1 on 5 matching bases. The length of the CDR3 is 16 residues. V was pared by 0 bases and J by 10 bases, with 16 bases between. CDR1 is LNHDA, CDR2 SQIVND, per germline (reference sequence). Here the CDR3 DNA reads TGTGCCAGTAGTATAGAAGGGAGGCAGGGAAGATCACCCCTCCACTTT. It specifies CASSIEGRQGRSPLHF.

A few counts support this clonotype. The gene calls are TRBV6-6 and TRBJ1-6, with D possibly TRBD1 on 5 matching bases. The CDR3 covers 15 residues. CDR1 and CDR2 (germline): MNHNY, SVGAGI (reference sequence). Trimming took 5 bases from V and 6 from J, leaving 14 bases between them. For the CDR3, the DNA is TGTGCCAGCAGTACACAGGTCTCGGGTAATTCACCCCTCCACTTT. The encoded protein is CASSTQVSGNSPLHF.

This chain links TRBV5-1 with TRBJ2-3; 13 bases agree with TRBD2. Germline trimming cut 8 bases from V and 1 base from J; bases unmatched to any gene: 4. CDR3 length equals 15 residues. Germline V gene data show CDR1 as SGHRS and CDR2 as YFSETQ. For the CDR3, the DNA is TGCGCCAGACCGACTAGCGGGGGGCGCACAGATACGCAGTATTTT. It specifies CARPTSGGRTDTQYF.

This clonotype occurred a few times. The chain uses TRBV5-1 and TRBJ1-1; D unresolved. This CDR3 has 20 amino acids. V lost 0 bases, J lost 10 bases, and 34 bases lay in between. Germline V lookup: CDR1 SGHRS, CDR2 YFSETQ. Here the CDR3 DNA reads TGCGCCAGCAGCTTGGGTTCGGCAGCGGGAGGGAGCTCCCCCGCGGCGTCAGCTTTCTTT. It yields the protein CASSLGSAAGGSSPAASAFF.

This clonotype has just one count. The chain couples TRBV2 to TRBJ2-7; no reliable D call. V dropped 1 base and J dropped 8 bases, with 9 bases sitting between them. Germline CDR1 reads SNHLY; CDR2 reads FYNNEI. CDR3 length: 12 residues. CDR3 residues: CASSEGLVQQYF. The CDR3 DNA follows: TGTGCCAGCAGTGAAGGTCTAGTTCAGCAGTACTTC.

This clonotype was counted a few times. The genes are TRBV7-2 and TRBJ1-3, with D hard to call. V lost 5 bases, J lost 0 bases, and 11 bases lay in between. The CDR3 extends over 15 amino acids. CDR1 is SGHTA, CDR2 FQGNSA, per germline. CDR3 in amino acids: CASSATLVSGNTIYF. For the CDR3, the DNA is TGTGCCAGCAGCGCGACATTAGTCTCTGGAAACACCATATATTTT.

This clonotype occurred a few times. The chain uses TRBV4-1 and TRBJ2-7; weak D call: TRBD2 (5 bases). The ends were cut back, 0 bases at V and 7 bases at J, with 13 bases in the middle. This CDR3 region has 14 residues. Germline V gives CDR1 MGHRA, CDR2 YSYEKL. The CDR3 spells CASSQDWGAGEQYF. Written as DNA, the CDR3 is TGCGCCAGCAGCCAAGATTGGGGAGCCGGGGAGCAGTACTTC.

This sequence joins TRBV6-6 and TRBJ2-7; D possibly matches TRBD1 or TRBD2 (5 bases each). There are 13 residues in the CDR3. V was pared by 6 bases and J by 6 bases, with 15 bases between. The V gene's germline CDR1 is MNHNY and CDR2 SVGAGI (reference sequence). In DNA, the CDR3 is TGTGCCAGCAGATACGCGGGTAGGGGCGAGCAGTACTTC. Protein product: CASRYAGRGEQYF.

The V and J genes are TRBV28 and TRBJ2-3; the D gene is possibly TRBD1 (6 bases). The V gene lost 3 bases and the J gene lost 4 bases, with 8 bases spanning the gap. The CDR3 is 13 amino acids. Germline V gene sequence: CDR1 MDHEN, CDR2 SYDVKM. In DNA form, the CDR3 reads TGTGCCAGCAGTTTGTACAGGGCAGATACGCAGTATTTT. This encodes CASSLYRADTQYF. The full variable domain, with the rest looked up from reference TRBV28 and TRBJ2-3, is DVKVTQSSRYLVKRTGEKVFLECVQDMDHENMFWYRQDPGLGLRLIYFSYDVKMKEKGDIPEGYSVSREKKERFSLILESASTNQTSMYLCASSLYRADTQYFGPGTRLTVL.

The chain couples TRBV7-6 to TRBJ2-7; D call uncertain. Per germline, CDR1 SGHVS and CDR2 FNYEAQ. Trimming removed 4 bases from V and 5 bases from J, with 12 bases in between. This CDR3 region has 13 residues. Here the CDR3 reads CASSSTLTHEQYF. The CDR3 nucleotides are TGTGCCAGCAGCTCGACACTGACCCACGAGCAGTACTTC.

At least ten counts were recorded for this clonotype. This chain connects TRBV20-1 to TRBJ2-7; 7 nucleotides match TRBD1. The CDR3 length is 13 residues. Germline lookup yields CDR1 DFQATT and CDR2 SNEGSKA (reference sequence). The CDR3 reads CGYRSGQTYEQYV. The CDR3 nucleotides read TGCGGGTACCGTTCGGGACAGACCTACGAGCAGTACGTC.